This entry lists 26 T cell receptor beta chains sequenced from one sample in a study of ipilimumab plus nivolumab after autologous stem cell transplantation. Assay: immunoSEQ multiplex PCR; the TCRdb copy retains only in-frame clones and omits some. The repertoire holds 15,000 to 20,000 clones, with 70% to 90% as singletons. This specimen consisted of PBMCs, obtained in a trial of ipilimumab plus nivolumab as post-transplant consolidation. These receptor sequences come from a male donor with diffuse large B-cell lymphoma.

This clone was found once. The genes are TRBV10-3 and TRBJ2-2, with D unclear. In germline, CDR1 is ENHRY, CDR2 SYGVKD. V lost 6 bases and J lost 4, with 6 bases in between. The CDR3 is 12 amino acids. The CDR3 spells CAIRGFTGELFF. The CDR3 region has the DNA TGTGCCATCAGAGGGTTCACCGGGGAGCTGTTTTTT.

The genes are TRBV11-3 and TRBJ1-2, with TRBD1 as a possible D gene (6 bases). Germline V gene lookup returns CDR1 SGHNT and CDR2 YENEEA. Trimming shortened V by 7 bases and J by 6 bases, and 18 bases separated the two germline ends. There are 14 residues in the CDR3. This CDR3 reads CASKPVGQWDGYTF. For the CDR3, the DNA is TGTGCCAGCAAACCGGTCGGACAGTGGGATGGCTACACCTTC.

This chain links TRBV2 with TRBJ1-5, with D perhaps TRBD1 (6 bases). The CDR3 contains 15 residues. Per germline, CDR1 SNHLY and CDR2 FYNNEI. Trimming removed 6 bases from V and 0 bases from J, with 12 bases in between. CDR3 residues: CASSVQGFSNQPQHF. In nucleotides, the CDR3 is TGTGCCAGCAGCGTACAGGGATTTAGCAATCAGCCCCAGCATTTT. The full variable domain, with the rest looked up from reference TRBV2 and TRBJ1-5, is EPEVTQTPSHQVTQMGQEVILRCVPISNHLYFYWYRQILGQKVEFLVSFYNNEISEKSEIFDDQFSVERPDGSNFTLKIRSTKLEDSAMYFCASSVQGFSNQPQHFGDGTRLSIL.

This chain uses TRBV19 with TRBJ2-7; perhaps TRBD1 as D (6 bases). V was clipped by 2 bases and J by 2 bases, with 13 bases between them. The CDR3 has 15 residues. CDR1 is LNHDA and CDR2 is SQIVND in the germline V gene (reference sequence). The CDR3 coding sequence is TGTGCCAGTAGTATACGGTTTGGGGACACCTACGAGCAGTACTTC. Translated: CASSIRFGDTYEQYF. Full variable domain (outside the CDR3, taken from reference TRBV19 and TRBJ2-7): DGGITQSPKYLFRKEGQNVTLSCEQNLNHDAMYWYRQDPGQGLRLIYYSQIVNDFQKGDIAEGYSVSREKKESFPLTVTSAQKNPTAFYLCASSIRFGDTYEQYFGPGTRLTVT.

V and J are TRBV6-5 and TRBJ2-1, with 10 bases lining up with TRBD2. CDR1 and CDR2 (germline): MNHEY, SVGAGI. This CDR3 comprises 15 residues. V shed 0 bases, J shed 8 bases, and the junction held 4 bases outside the gene matches. This CDR3 is CASSYSSGGADEQFF. The CDR3 DNA sequence: TGTGCCAGCAGTTACTCGAGCGGGGGGGCCGATGAGCAGTTCTTC.

This rearrangement joins TRBV30 to TRBJ1-2, with D maybe TRBD1 (6 bases). V shed 3 bases and J shed 7 bases, with 21 bases lying between them. The germline gives CDR1 GTSNPN, CDR2 SVGIG (reference sequence). The length of the CDR3 is 15 residues. The CDR3 loop is CAWSRFAAGGRGYTF. In DNA, the CDR3 is TGTGCCTGGAGCCGCTTCGCGGCGGGGGGCCGTGGCTACACCTTC.

The chain is built from TRBV19 and TRBJ2-1; no reliable D call. Germline V CDR1 and CDR2: LNHDA, SQIVND (reference sequence). The germline V and J ends were trimmed by 3 bases and 0 bases, with 15 bases remaining between them. The CDR3 totals 17 residues. In nucleotides, the CDR3 is TGTGCCAGTAGTATGCTGGAGCGCCTGAGCTCCTACAATGAGCAGTTCTTC. Encoded protein: CASSMLERLSSYNEQFF.

CDR3 region: CASSWTTDQETQYF. CDR3 nucleotides: TGTGCCAGCAGCTGGACGACAGATCAAGAGACCCAGTACTTC. V and J are TRBV5-5 and TRBJ2-5; D perhaps matches TRBD1 (5 bases). V gave up 3 bases and J gave up 2 bases, with 11 bases separating them. The CDR3 has 14 amino acids. CDR1 and CDR2 (germline): SGHKS, YYEKEE (reference sequence).

In this sample, this clone turned up once. V gene TRBV6-6 combines with J gene TRBJ1-2; D gene uncertain. This CDR3 comprises 13 residues. V was pared by 4 bases and J by 0 bases, with 6 bases between. The germline CDR1 and CDR2 sequences are MNHNY and SVGAGI (reference sequence). This CDR3 is CASSSAANYGYTF. In DNA form, the CDR3 reads TGTGCCAGCAGTTCGGCAGCTAACTATGGCTACACCTTC.

The DNA for the CDR3 is TGTGCCAGCAGCGTAGAATGGGTCGCGGGAAACACCATATATTTT. It is translated as CASSVEWVAGNTIYF. This chain links TRBV9 with TRBJ1-3; D is unresolved. CDR3 length: 15 residues. The germline V gene encodes CDR1 SGDLS and CDR2 YYNGEE. Trimming left V 0 bases short and J 4 bases short, with 11 bases between.

This clone is classed as large. V is TRBV25-1 and J is TRBJ2-2; perhaps TRBD2 as D (5 bases). This CDR3 is built from 15 residues. Trimming stripped 6 bases from V and 3 bases from J, with 14 bases between. Looked up from germline, CDR1 is MGHDK and CDR2 is SYGVNS. CDR3: CASSPGSGDTGELFF. The CDR3 DNA sequence: TGTGCCAGCAGCCCCGGCTCCGGGGACACCGGGGAGCTGTTTTTT.

V usage is TRBV27 and J usage is TRBJ1-1; no clear D. V was cut by 5 bases and J by 6 bases, with 22 bases left in between. The germline gives CDR1 MNHEY, CDR2 SMNVEV (reference sequence). The CDR3 length is 16 residues. Here the CDR3 reads CASSIRRLGQDAEAFF. The DNA for the CDR3 is TGTGCCAGCAGTATCCGCCGGCTCGGGCAGGACGCTGAAGCTTTCTTT.

DNA of the CDR3: TGTGCCAGCAGAACCCGGGGACGGAACTACGAGCAGTACTTC. It codes for CASRTRGRNYEQYF. This sequence joins TRBV6-1 and TRBJ2-7; either TRBD1 or TRBD2 may supply D (5 bases each). Per the germline V gene, CDR1 is MNHNS and CDR2 is SASEGT. V shed 6 bases and J shed 3 bases, with 15 bases lying between them. The CDR3 spans 14 residues.

The V and J genes are TRBV7-2 and TRBJ2-7; 8 bases line up with TRBD2. The CDR3 has 15 amino acids. The V gene's germline CDR1 is SGHTA and CDR2 FQGNSA. J gave up 2 bases and V 4 bases, and 7 bases lay outside the gene matches. The CDR3 DNA reads as TGTGCCAGCAGCTACGCCAGCGGGGGACCCTACGAGCAGTACTTC. Translation: CASSYASGGPYEQYF. Complete variable domain (other parts from reference TRBV7-2 and TRBJ2-7): GAGVSQSPSNKVTEKGKDVELRCDPISGHTALYWYRQSLGQGLEFLIYFQGNSAPDKSGLPSDRFSAERTGGSVSTLTIQRTQQEDSAVYLCASSYASGGPYEQYFGPGTRLTVT.

This sequence joins TRBV5-4 and TRBJ2-7; no reliable D call. Germline values: CDR1 SGHNT, CDR2 YYREEE (reference sequence). There are 13 residues in the CDR3. The V end was cut by 3 bases, the J end by 4 bases, with 11 bases between. The CDR3 region has the DNA TGTGCCAGCAGCTCTCCTCAGATATACGAGCAGTACTTC. Its translation: CASSSPQIYEQYF.

Comments on this clone: Other nucleotide sequences in the sample specify the same CDR3. The chain carries TRBV7-9 and TRBJ1-2; the match to TRBD1 covers 7 bases. The V and J ends lost 1 base and 8 bases, in that order; junction bases with no gene match: 4. This CDR3 spans 13 amino acids. Germline V lookup: CDR1 SEHNR, CDR2 FQNEAQ (reference sequence). CDR3 in DNA: TGTGCCAGCAGCTTAGGCACAGGGGAGGGCTACACCTTC. Protein sequence: CASSLGTGEGYTF.

This clone was detected only once. V usage is TRBV30 and J usage is TRBJ2-7; D gene unclear. Germline V gene lookup returns CDR1 GTSNPN and CDR2 SVGIG (reference sequence). The CDR3 covers 12 residues. V was cut by 2 bases and J by 5 bases, with 10 bases left in between. This CDR3 is CAWSRQVDEQYF. The DNA of the CDR3 is TGTGCCTGGAGTCGCCAGGTGGACGAGCAGTACTTC.

V gene TRBV5-5 combines with J gene TRBJ1-1, with D perhaps matching TRBD1 (5 bases). This CDR3 spans 14 amino acids. V shed 3 bases and J shed 6 bases, with 15 bases lying between them. Germline CDR1 and CDR2: SGHKS and YYEKEE (reference sequence). CDR3 loop: CASSSSGAVSEAFF. In DNA, the CDR3 is TGTGCCAGCAGCTCCTCCGGGGCCGTATCTGAAGCTTTCTTT.

V and J are TRBV29-1 and TRBJ1-1, with TRBD1 as a possible D gene (5 bases). Germline lookup yields CDR1 SQVTM and CDR2 ANQGSEA. The CDR3 length is 13 residues. V lost 7 bases and J 5 bases, leaving 17 bases between the germline ends. CDR3 residues: CSAQVGDWTEAFF. The CDR3, as DNA: TGCAGCGCCCAGGTGGGGGATTGGACTGAAGCTTTCTTT.

This chain links TRBV19 with TRBJ1-2, with a weak D call TRBD1 (5 bases). Germline CDR1 reads LNHDA; CDR2 reads SQIVND (reference sequence). V lost 6 bases to trimming and J lost 4 bases, with 6 bases between them. The CDR3 consists of 11 residues. CDR3 nucleotides: TGTGCCAGTAGCGGGGGCTATGGCTACACCTTC. It codes for CASSGGYGYTF. The whole variable domain, remainder taken from reference TRBV19 and TRBJ1-2, is DGGITQSPKYLFRKEGQNVTLSCEQNLNHDAMYWYRQDPGQGLRLIYYSQIVNDFQKGDIAEGYSVSREKKESFPLTVTSAQKNPTAFYLCASSGGYGYTFGSGTRLTVV.

This clone is a singleton in its sample. The rearrangement uses TRBV9 and TRBJ1-5, with D unresolved. From germline, CDR1 is SGDLS and CDR2 YYNGEE. The length of the CDR3 is 13 residues. The germline V and J ends were trimmed by 2 bases and 6 bases, with 9 bases remaining between them. In DNA form, the CDR3 reads TGTGCCAGCAGCGTTGGCTCTAGTCAGCCCCAGCATTTT. This gives the protein CASSVGSSQPQHF.

This clone is labeled as medium-sized. The rearrangement joins TRBV25-1 to TRBJ2-7, with D perhaps matching TRBD2 (6 bases). The V gene's germline CDR1 is MGHDK and CDR2 SYGVNS. CDR3 length: 11 amino acids. V was pared by 8 bases and J by 6 bases, with 11 bases between. CDR3 DNA: TGTGCCAGCGGAGGAGGGAGCGAGCAGTACTTC. Encoded protein: CASGGGSEQYF.

V gene TRBV11-2 combines with J gene TRBJ1-4; TRBD1 agrees at 8 bases. This CDR3 comprises 14 residues. Germline V CDR1 and CDR2: SGHAT, FQNNGV. The trim removed 5 bases at V and 4 bases at J, leaving 3 bases unmatched. CDR3 loop: CASSPDRVNEKLFF. DNA for the CDR3: TGTGCCAGCAGCCCGGACAGGGTTAATGAAAAACTGTTTTTT.

The chain uses TRBV9 and TRBJ1-5; 7 bases are a match to TRBD1. Germline V gene sequence: CDR1 SGDLS, CDR2 YYNGEE. The CDR3 length is 13 residues. J lost 7 bases, V lost 5 bases, and 6 bases had no gene match. CDR3 sequence reads: CASSQGEGQPQHF. CDR3 in DNA: TGTGCCAGCAGTCAGGGGGAGGGACAGCCCCAGCATTTT.

The chain couples TRBV30 to TRBJ1-1, with D uncertain. There are 12 residues in the CDR3. Germline V gene lookup returns CDR1 GTSNPN and CDR2 SVGIG (reference sequence). V was trimmed by 1 base and J by 5 bases, leaving 8 bases between them. The CDR3 loop reads CAWSEAWTEAFF. For the CDR3, the DNA is TGTGCCTGGAGTGAGGCGTGGACTGAAGCTTTCTTT.

The V and J genes are TRBV20-1 and TRBJ2-7, with no clear D. Germline CDR1 and CDR2: DFQATT and SNEGSKA (reference sequence). V dropped 4 bases and J dropped 2 bases, with 6 bases sitting between them. The CDR3 spans 11 residues. The CDR3 here is CSAKSTYEQYF. CDR3 sequence (DNA): TGCAGTGCTAAGTCTACCTACGAGCAGTACTTC.